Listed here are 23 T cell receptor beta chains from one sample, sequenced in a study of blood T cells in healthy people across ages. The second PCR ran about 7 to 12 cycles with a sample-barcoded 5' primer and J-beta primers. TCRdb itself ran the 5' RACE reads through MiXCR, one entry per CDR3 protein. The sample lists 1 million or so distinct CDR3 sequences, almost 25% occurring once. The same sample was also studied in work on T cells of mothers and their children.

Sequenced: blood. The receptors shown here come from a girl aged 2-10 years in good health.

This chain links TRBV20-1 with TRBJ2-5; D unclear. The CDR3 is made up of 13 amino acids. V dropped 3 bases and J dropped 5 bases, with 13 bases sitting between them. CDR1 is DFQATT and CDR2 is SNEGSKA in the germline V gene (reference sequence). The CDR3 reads CSARDPRPETQYF. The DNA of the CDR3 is TGCAGTGCTAGGGACCCACGTCCGGAGACCCAGTACTTC.

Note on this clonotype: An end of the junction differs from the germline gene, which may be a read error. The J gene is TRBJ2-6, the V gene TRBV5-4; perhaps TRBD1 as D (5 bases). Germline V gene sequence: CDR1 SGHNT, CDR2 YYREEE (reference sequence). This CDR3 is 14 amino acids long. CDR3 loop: CASSWNTGASVLPF. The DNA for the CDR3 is TGTGCCAGCAGCTGGAACACTGGGGCCAGCGTCCTGCCTTTC.

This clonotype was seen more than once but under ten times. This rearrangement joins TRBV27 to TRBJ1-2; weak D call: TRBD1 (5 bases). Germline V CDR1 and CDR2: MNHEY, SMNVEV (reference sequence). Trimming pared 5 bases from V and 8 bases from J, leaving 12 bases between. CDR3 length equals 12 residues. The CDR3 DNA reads TGTGCCAGCAGTGGCAGGGTAGGAGGCTACACCTTC. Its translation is CASSGRVGGYTF.

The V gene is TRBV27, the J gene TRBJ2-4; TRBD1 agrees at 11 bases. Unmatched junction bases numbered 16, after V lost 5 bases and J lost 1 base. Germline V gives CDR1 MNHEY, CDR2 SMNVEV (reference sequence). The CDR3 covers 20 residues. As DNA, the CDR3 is TGTGCCAGCAGTCCAACGTCCCGGGACAGGGGGTTTGAGGCCAAAAACATTCAGTACTTC. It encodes CASSPTSRDRGFEAKNIQYF.

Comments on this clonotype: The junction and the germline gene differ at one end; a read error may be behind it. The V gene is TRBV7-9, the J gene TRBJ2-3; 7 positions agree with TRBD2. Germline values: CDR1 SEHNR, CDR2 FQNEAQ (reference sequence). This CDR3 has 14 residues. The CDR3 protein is CASTLIAGADAQYF. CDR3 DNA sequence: TGTGCCAGCACCCTGATCGCGGGAGCAGATGCGCAGTATTTT.

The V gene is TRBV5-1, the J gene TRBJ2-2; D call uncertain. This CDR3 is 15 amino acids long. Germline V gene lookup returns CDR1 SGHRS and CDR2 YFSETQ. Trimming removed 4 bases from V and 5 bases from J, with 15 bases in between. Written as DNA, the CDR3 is TGCGCCAGCAGCACCCCTTTTGAAGGAACCGGGGAGCTGTTTTTT. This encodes CASSTPFEGTGELFF.

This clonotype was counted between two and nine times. Here the CDR3 DNA reads TGTGCCAGTAGTTGGGGCGCCTGGGATATGAACACTGAAGCTTTCTTT. Translation gives CASSWGAWDMNTEAFF. The chain uses TRBV19 and TRBJ1-1, with D tentatively TRBD1 (5 bases). The CDR3 totals 16 residues. Trimming stripped 5 bases from V and 0 bases from J, with 16 bases between. Germline V gives CDR1 LNHDA, CDR2 SQIVND (reference sequence).

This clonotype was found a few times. Written as DNA, the CDR3 is TGTGCCAGCACCTGGGGGCCCTATGGCTACACCTTC. Its protein is CASTWGPYGYTF. V gene TRBV28 combines with J gene TRBJ1-2; D is perhaps TRBD1 (6 bases). The CDR3 length is 12 residues. Trimming removed 7 bases from V and 4 bases from J, with 10 bases in between. Looked up from germline, CDR1 is MDHEN and CDR2 is SYDVKM.

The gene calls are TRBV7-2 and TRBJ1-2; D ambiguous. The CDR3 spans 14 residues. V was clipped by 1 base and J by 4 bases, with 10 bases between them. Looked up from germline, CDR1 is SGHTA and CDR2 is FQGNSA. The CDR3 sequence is CASSLEAETYGYTF. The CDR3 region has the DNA TGTGCCAGCAGCTTAGAGGCAGAGACCTATGGCTACACCTTC.

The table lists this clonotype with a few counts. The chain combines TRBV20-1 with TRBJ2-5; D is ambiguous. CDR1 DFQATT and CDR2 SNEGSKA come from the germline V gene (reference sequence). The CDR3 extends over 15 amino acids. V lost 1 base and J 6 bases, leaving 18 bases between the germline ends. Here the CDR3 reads CSARVVRAGSKTQYF. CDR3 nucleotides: TGCAGTGCTAGAGTCGTAAGGGCCGGCTCGAAGACCCAGTACTTC.

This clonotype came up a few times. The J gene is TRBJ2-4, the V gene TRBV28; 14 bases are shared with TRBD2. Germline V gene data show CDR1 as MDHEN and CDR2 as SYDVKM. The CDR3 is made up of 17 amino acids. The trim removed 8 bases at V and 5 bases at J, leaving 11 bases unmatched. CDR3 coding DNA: TGTGCCAGCGGACTAGCGGGAGGAAAAAACGCGGAAAACATTCAGTACTTC. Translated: CASGLAGGKNAENIQYF.

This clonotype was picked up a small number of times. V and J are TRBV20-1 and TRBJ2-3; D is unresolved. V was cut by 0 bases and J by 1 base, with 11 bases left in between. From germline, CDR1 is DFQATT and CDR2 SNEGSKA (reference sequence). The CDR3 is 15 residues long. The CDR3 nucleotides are TGCAGTGCTAGAGATACCAGGACCCGCACAGATACGCAGTATTTT. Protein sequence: CSARDTRTRTDTQYF.

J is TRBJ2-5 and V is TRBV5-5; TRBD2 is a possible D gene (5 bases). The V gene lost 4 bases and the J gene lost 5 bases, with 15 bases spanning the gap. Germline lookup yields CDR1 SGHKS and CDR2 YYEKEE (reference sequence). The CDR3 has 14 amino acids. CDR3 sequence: CASSVRGIDETQYF. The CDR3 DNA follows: TGTGCCAGCAGCGTCCGGGGTATAGATGAGACCCAGTACTTC.

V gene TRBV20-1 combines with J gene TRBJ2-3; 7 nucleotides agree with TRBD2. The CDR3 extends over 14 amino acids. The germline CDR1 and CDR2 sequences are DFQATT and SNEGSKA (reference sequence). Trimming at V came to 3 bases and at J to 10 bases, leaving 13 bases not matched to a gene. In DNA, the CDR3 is TGCAGTGCTAGGGGAGAGACTAGCCTCCCAGCGCAGTATTTT. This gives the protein CSARGETSLPAQYF.

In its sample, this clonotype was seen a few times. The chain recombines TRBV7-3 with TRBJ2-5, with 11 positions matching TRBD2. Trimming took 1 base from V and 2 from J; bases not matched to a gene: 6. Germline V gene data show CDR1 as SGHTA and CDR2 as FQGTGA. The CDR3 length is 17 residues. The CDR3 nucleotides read TGTGCCAGCAGCTTAATGCCGGGACTAGCGGAACAAGAGACCCAGTACTTC. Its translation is CASSLMPGLAEQETQYF.

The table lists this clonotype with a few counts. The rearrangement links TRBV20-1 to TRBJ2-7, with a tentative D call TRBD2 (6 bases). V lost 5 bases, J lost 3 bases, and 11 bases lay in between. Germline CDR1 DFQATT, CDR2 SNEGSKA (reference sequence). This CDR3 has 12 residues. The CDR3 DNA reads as TGCAGTGCTCTGTGGAGGGGCTACGAGCAGTACTTC. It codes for CSALWRGYEQYF.

CDR3 sequence: CAISEYGSTDTQYF. The CDR3 coding sequence is TGTGCCATCAGTGAATACGGGAGCACAGATACGCAGTATTTT. V is TRBV10-3 and J is TRBJ2-3; unclear D gene. V lost 3 bases and J lost 0, with 7 bases in between. CDR1 and CDR2 from the germline V gene are ENHRY and SYGVKD. The CDR3 loop spans 14 amino acids.

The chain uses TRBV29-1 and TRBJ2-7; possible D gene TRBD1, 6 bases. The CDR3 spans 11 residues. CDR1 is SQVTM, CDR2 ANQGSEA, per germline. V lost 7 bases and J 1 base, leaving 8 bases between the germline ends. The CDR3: CSGGQSYEQYF. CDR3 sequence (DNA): TGCAGCGGCGGACAGTCCTACGAGCAGTACTTC.

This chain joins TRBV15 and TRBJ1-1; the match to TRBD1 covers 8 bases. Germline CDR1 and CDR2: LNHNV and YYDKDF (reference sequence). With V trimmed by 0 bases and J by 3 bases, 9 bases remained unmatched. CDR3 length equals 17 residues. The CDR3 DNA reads TGTGCCACCAGCAGAGATCGGCAGGGGGCCGAGGACACTGAAGCTTTCTTT. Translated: CATSRDRQGAEDTEAFF.

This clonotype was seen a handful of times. CDR3 DNA sequence: TGTGCCAGCAGGCAATCGACAGGCGTGGAGACCCAGTACTTC. As protein: CASRQSTGVETQYF. The gene calls are TRBV12-3 or TRBV12-4 and TRBJ2-5; TRBD1 might be the D (6 bases). Trimming pared 6 bases from V and 5 bases from J, leaving 16 bases between. CDR3 size: 14 residues.

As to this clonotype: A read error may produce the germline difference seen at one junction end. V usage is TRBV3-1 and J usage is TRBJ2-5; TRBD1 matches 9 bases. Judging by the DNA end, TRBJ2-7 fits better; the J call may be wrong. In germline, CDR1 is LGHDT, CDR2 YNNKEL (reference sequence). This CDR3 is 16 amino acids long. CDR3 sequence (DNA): TGTGCCAGCAACCAAGTGGGAGAGGGACAGGGCTACGAGCAGTACTTC. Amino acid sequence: CASNQVGEGQGYEQYF.

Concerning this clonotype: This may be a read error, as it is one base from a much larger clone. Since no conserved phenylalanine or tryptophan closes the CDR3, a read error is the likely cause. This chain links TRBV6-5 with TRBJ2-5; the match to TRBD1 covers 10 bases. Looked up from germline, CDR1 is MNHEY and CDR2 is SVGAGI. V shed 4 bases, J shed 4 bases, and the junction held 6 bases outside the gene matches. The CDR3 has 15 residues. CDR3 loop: CASSWGQGTGETQYL. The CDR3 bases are TGTGCCAGCAGTTGGGGACAGGGGACAGGAGAGACCCAGTACCTC.

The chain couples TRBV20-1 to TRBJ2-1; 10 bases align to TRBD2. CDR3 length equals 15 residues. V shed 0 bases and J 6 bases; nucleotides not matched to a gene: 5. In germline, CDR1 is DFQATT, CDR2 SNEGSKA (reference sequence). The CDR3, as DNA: TGCAGTGCTAGAGATAAGGGACTAGCGCTCAATGAGCAGTTCTTC. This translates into CSARDKGLALNEQFF.